This T cell receptor beta chain was captured in a study of T cells after yellow fever vaccination. The wider study: Preparation of the low-cell-number fractions used SMART-Seq v4 Ultra Low Input.

TCR cDNA, made by 5'RACE template switching, carried an added universal primer site and UMIs. MiXCR, run by TCRdb on the 5' RACE reads, gives a single entry per CDR3 protein. The table lists a few hundred thousand distinct CDR3 sequences, approximately 5.2% of them singletons, with more than 3% in the top ten. This specimen was CD4+ T cells sorted from PBMCs, taken on the day of the yellow fever booster vaccination. The receptor was isolated from a man between 18 and 35 years old who received the YFV17D yellow fever vaccine.

The CDR3 nucleotides read TGCAGTGCTCGTCACGGACAAGATTACGAGCAGTACTTC. Encoded protein: CSARHGQDYEQYF. The chain links TRBV20-1 to TRBJ2-7; D may be TRBD1 (5 bases). The germline gives CDR1 DFQATT, CDR2 SNEGSKA (reference sequence). This CDR3 has 13 residues. V was shortened by 5 bases and J by 4 bases, with 15 bases between the two germline ends.